This is a list of T cell receptor beta chains from one sample in a study of blood T cell repertoires in COVID-19. TCRdb's copy holds only in-frame clones and misses some; the assay was immunoSEQ multiplex PCR. The profile shows about 92,000 clones, 85% of them singletons. The sample comprised peripheral blood. Receptor source: a man aged 80 or over with acute or convalescent COVID-19. Each CDR3 is given with its conserved first and last residue. D genes are given only for firm matches. The listing skips clone size in some rows; elsewhere it reads once, few, many or a size class.

D,size,J,V,DNA,CDR3
NA,few,TRBJ1-1,TRBV2,TGTGCCAGCAGTGAGCTAGCAGGTAACACTGAAGCTTTCTTT,CASSELAGNTEAFF
NA,NA,TRBJ1-6,TRBV11-2,TGTGCCAGCAGTCGGGACATAAACCTTAATTCACCCCTCCACTTT,CASSRDINLNSPLHF
NA,NA,TRBJ2-3,TRBV12-3/TRBV12-4,TGTGCCAGCAGGGCATACACAGATACGCAGTATTTT,CASRAYTDTQYF
TRBD1,NA,TRBJ2-7,TRBV28,TGTGCCAGCAGTTTGAGGACAGGGGGCCCCGAGCAGTACTTC,CASSLRTGGPEQYF
TRBD1,NA,TRBJ1-2,TRBV5-6,TGTGCCAGCACAGGGGGGAGCCGGGTCGCTTTGGGCTACACCTTC,CASTGGSRVALGYTF
NA,NA,TRBJ2-1,TRBV28,TGTGCCAGCAAAAATGACGACAGTTCCTACAATGAGCAGTTCTTC,CASKNDDSSYNEQFF
TRBD2,NA,TRBJ2-2,TRBV6-9,TGTGCTACCGGACGGGCTCCGGGACTAGCGGGAGGTTATGAGTCCGGGGAGCTGTTTTTT,CATGRAPGLAGGYESGELFF
TRBD2,NA,TRBJ2-7,TRBV7-2,TGTGCCAGCAGACGGACTAGCGGGAGTTCCCAGCAGTACTTC,CASRRTSGSSQQYF
TRBD1,NA,TRBJ1-1,TRBV2,TGTGCCAGCAGGGGGGACAGGGTCTCTGAAGCTTTCTTT,CASRGDRVSEAFF
TRBD2,NA,TRBJ2-3,TRBV19,TGTGCCAGTAGTATTACTAGCGGGAGCGGCACAGATACGCAGTATTTT,CASSITSGSGTDTQYF
TRBD1,few,TRBJ1-2,TRBV7-9,TGTGCCAGCAGCCCGGGACAGTATGGCTACACCTTC,CASSPGQYGYTF
TRBD2,NA,TRBJ2-7,TRBV19,TGTGCCAGTAGTCTGGGGACTAGCGGGACTTACGAGCAGTACTTC,CASSLGTSGTYEQYF
TRBD1,NA,TRBJ1-2,TRBV6-2/TRBV6-3,TGTGCCAGCAGTTACCGGGGACAGGGGGATGGCTACACCTTC,CASSYRGQGDGYTF
TRBD1,NA,TRBJ2-7,TRBV7-7,TGTGCTACCTTCTGGGGACAGGGTCAAAAGTTCTCCTACGAGCAGTACTTC,CATFWGQGQKFSYEQYF
TRBD2,NA,TRBJ2-5,TRBV5-8,TGTGCCAGCAGCTTGAGGTCCCCGGGTGGAGTAGCGGGAGTTGAGACCCAGTACTTC,CASSLRSPGGVAGVETQYF